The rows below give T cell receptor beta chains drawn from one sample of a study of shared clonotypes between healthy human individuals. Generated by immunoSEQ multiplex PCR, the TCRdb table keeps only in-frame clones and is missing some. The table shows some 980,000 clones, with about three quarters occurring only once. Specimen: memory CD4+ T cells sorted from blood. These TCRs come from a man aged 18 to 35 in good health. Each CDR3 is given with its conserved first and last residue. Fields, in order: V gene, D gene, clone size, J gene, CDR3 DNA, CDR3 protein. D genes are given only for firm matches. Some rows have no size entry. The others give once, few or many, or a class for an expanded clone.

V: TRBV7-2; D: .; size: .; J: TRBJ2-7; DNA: TGTGCCAGCAGCTTAGCCGGCCGGGACTACGAGCAGTACTTC; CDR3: CASSLAGRDYEQYF
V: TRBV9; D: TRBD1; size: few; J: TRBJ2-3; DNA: TGTGCCAGCAGCGTAGGTACAGGGGAAGTTTCCTCCACAGATACGCAGTATTTT; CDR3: CASSVGTGEVSSTDTQYF
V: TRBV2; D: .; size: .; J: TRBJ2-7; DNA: TGTGCCAGCAGTGAAGCGGGACGGGCGAGTACCTACGAGCAGTACTTC; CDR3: CASSEAGRASTYEQYF
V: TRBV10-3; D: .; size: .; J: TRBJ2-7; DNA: TGTGCCATCAGTGCTAGCAGCTACGAGCAGTACTTC; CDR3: CAISASSYEQYF
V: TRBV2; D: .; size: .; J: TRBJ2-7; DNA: TGTGCCAGCAGACAAAATCCCGGGACCCCAACCGCCGTCCAGTACTTC; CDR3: CASRQNPGTPTAVQYF
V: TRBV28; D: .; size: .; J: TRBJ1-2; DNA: TGTGCCAGCAGTTTGCTTATAATTGACAGGTGGAACTATGGCTACACCTTC; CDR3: CASSLLIIDRWNYGYTF
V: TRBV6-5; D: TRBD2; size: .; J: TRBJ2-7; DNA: TGTGCCAGCAGTTCAAGCGGGACCTACGAGCAGTACTTC; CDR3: CASSSSGTYEQYF
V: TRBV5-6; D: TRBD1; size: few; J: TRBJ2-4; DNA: TGTGCCAGCAGCCCCCCGGGGACAGGGGTAGCCAAAAACATTCAGTACTTC; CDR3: CASSPPGTGVAKNIQYF
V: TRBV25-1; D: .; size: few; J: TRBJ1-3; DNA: TGTGCCAGCAGTGGGCCGGGACATCGCTCTGGAAACACCATATATTTT; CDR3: CASSGPGHRSGNTIYF
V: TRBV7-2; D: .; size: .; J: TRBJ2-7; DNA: TGTGCCAGCAGCCCGGCTGGACGCCTCTACGAGCAGTACTTC; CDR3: CASSPAGRLYEQYF
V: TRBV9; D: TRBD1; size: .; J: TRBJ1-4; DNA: TGTGCCAGCAGCGTAGGGGCAGGGGGCAATGAAAAACTGTTTTTT; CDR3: CASSVGAGGNEKLFF
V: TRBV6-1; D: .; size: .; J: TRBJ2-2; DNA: TGTGCCAGCACGTACCAAACCGGGGAGCTGTTTTTT; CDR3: CASTYQTGELFF
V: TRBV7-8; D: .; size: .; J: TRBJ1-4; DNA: TGTGCCAGCAGCTTAGCTGGGGGGGAAAAACTGTTTTTT; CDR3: CASSLAGGEKLFF
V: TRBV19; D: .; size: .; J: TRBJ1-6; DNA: TGTGCCAGTAGTGATGGTTGGAGTTCACCCCTCCACTTT; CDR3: CASSDGWSSPLHF
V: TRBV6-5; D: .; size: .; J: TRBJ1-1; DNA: TGTGCCAGCAGAAACGGGGGGAACACTGAAGCTTTCTTT; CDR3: CASRNGGNTEAFF
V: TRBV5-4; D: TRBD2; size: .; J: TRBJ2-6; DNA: TGTGCCAGCAGCTTGGCGGGGGGTGGATCTGGGGCCAACGTCCTGACTTTC; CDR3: CASSLAGGGSGANVLTF
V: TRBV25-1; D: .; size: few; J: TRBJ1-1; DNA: TGTGCCAGCACCGAAAGGGAAGGTTTGAGGACTGAAGCTTTCTTT; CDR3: CASTEREGLRTEAFF
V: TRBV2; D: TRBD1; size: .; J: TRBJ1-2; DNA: TGTGCCAGCAGTGAAAGGGCAGGGGGTGGCTATGGCTACACCTTC; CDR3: CASSERAGGGYGYTF
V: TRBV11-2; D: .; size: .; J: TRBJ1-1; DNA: TGTGCCAGCAGCCCCCCGGTACCAGGAGTGGGGACCACTGAAGCTTTCTTT; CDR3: CASSPPVPGVGTTEAFF
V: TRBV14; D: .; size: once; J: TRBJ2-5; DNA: TGTGCCAGCAGCCAAGAAGGGGCCCCTTCGACCCAGTACTTC; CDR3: CASSQEGAPSTQYF
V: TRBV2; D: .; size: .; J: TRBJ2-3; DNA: TGTGCCAGCAGTGAAGGGGCTGGGGATACGCAGTATTTT; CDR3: CASSEGAGDTQYF
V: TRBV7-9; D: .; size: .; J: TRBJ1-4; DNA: TGTGCCAGCAGCTTCGAGGGCCGGGGTGAAAAACTGTTTTTT; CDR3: CASSFEGRGEKLFF
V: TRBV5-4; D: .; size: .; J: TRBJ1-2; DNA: TGTGCCAGCAGCTTGGCTGGCGGGGGCAAAGGCTATGGCTACACCTTC; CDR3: CASSLAGGGKGYGYTF
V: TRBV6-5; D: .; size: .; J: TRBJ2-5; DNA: TGTGCCAGCACCCGGAGCCCAACCGAGACCCAGTACTTC; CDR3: CASTRSPTETQYF
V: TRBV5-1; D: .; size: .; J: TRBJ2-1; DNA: TGCGCCAGCAGAGATCGTTCATGGGGAGCTGACTACAATGAGCAGTTCTTC; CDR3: CASRDRSWGADYNEQFF
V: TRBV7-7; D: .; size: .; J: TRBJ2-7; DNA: TGTGCTAGCAGCTCACTATTCTTCTACGAGCAGTACTTC; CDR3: CASSSLFFYEQYF
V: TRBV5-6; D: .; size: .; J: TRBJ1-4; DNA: TGTGCCAGCAGCCTGGATGGAGGCGGAACTAATGAAAAACTGTTTTTT; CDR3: CASSLDGGGTNEKLFF
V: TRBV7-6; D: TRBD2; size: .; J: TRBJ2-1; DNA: TGTGCCAGCAGCCCCCTTGGCGGGAGCTCCTACAATGAGCAGTTCTTC; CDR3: CASSPLGGSSYNEQFF